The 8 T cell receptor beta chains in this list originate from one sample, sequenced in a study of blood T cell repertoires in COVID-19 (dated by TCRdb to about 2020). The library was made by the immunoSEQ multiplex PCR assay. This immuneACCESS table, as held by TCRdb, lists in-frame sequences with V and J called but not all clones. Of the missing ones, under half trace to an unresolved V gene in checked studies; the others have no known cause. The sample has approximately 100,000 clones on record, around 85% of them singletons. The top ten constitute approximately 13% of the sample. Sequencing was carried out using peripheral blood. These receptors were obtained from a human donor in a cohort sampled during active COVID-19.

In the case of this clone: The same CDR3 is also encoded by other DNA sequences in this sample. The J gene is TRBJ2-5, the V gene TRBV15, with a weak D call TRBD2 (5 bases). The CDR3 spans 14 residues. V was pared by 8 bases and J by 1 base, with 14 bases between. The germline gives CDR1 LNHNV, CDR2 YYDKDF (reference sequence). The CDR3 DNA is TGTGCCACCCGACTTCTGGGAGTCCAAGAGACCCAGTACTTC. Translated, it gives CATRLLGVQETQYF. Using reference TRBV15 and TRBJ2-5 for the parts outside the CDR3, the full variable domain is DAMVIQNPRYQVTQFGKPVTLSCSQTLNHNVMYWYQQKSSQAPKLLFHYYDKDFNNEADTPDNFQSRRPNTSFCFLDIRSPGLGDTAMYLCATRLLGVQETQYFGPGTRLLVL.

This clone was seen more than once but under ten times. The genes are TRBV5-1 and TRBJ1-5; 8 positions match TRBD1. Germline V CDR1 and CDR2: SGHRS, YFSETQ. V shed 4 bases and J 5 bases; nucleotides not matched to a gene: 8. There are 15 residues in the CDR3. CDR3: CASSPGQGGHQPQHF. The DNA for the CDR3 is TGCGCCAGCAGCCCCGGACAGGGAGGGCATCAGCCCCAGCATTTT.

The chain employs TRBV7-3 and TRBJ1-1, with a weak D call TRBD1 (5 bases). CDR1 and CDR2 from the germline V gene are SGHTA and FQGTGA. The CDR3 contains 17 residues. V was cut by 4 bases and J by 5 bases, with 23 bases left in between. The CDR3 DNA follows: TGTGCCAGCAGCTCCGGGGGAGGTTGGGAAAGAGGGACTGAAGCTTTCTTT. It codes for CASSSGGGWERGTEAFF.

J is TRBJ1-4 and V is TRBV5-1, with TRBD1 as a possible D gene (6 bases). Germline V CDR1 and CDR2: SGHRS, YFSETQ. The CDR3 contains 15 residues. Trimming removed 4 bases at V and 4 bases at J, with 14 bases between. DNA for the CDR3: TGCGCCAGCAGCGATCCGGGACAAAATAATGAAAAACTGTTTTTT. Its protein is CASSDPGQNNEKLFF.

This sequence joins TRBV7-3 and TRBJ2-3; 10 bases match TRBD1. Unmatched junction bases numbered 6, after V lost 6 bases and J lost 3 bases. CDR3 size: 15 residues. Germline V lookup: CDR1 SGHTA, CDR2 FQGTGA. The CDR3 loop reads CASSRDRGFTDTQYF. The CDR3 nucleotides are TGTGCCAGCAGTCGGGACAGGGGTTTTACAGATACGCAGTATTTT.

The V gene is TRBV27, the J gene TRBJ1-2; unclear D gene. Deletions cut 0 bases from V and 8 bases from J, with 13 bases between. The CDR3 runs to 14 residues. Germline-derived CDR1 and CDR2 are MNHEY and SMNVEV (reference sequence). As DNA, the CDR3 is TGTGCCAGCAGTTTATCGTCTGGGCAGTTGGGCTACACCTTC. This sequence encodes CASSLSSGQLGYTF.

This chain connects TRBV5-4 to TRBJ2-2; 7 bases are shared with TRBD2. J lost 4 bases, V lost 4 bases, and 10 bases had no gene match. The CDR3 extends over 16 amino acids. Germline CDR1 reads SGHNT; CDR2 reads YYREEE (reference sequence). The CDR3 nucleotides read TGTGCCAGCAGCGGGAAGCGGGACTCGAGCACCGGGGAGCTGTTTTTT. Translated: CASSGKRDSSTGELFF.

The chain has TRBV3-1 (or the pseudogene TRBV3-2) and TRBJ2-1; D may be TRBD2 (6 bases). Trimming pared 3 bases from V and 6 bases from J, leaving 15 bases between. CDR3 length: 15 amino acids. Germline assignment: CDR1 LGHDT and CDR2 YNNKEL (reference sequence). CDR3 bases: TGTGCCAGCAGCCAGGAAGGAGGGTATGGCAATGAGCAGTTCTTC. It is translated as CASSQEGGYGNEQFF.